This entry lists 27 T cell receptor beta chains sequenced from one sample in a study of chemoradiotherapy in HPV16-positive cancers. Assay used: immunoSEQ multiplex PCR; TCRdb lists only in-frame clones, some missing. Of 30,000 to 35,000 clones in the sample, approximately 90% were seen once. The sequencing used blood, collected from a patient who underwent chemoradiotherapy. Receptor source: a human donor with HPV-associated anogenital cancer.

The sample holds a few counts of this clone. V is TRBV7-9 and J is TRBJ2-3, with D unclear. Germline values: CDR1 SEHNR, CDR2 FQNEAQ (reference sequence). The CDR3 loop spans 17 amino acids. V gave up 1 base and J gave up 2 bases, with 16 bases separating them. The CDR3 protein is CASSLGGGGAFTDTQYF. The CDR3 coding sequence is TGTGCCAGCAGCTTAGGAGGCGGCGGAGCCTTCACAGATACGCAGTATTTT.

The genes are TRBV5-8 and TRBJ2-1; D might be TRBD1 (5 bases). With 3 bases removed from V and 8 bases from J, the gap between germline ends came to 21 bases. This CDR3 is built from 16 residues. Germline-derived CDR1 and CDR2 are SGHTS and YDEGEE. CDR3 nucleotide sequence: TGTGCCAGCAGCTCGGCCTGGGTCGGTTGGGGCGATGAGCAGTTCTTC. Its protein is CASSSAWVGWGDEQFF.

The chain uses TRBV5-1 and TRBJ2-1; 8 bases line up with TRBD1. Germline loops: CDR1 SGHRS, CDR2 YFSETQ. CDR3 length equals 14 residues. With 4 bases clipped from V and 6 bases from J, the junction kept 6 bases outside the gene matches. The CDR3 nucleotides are TGCGCCAGCAGCCCGGGACAGGACGTCAATGAGCAGTTCTTC. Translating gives CASSPGQDVNEQFF.

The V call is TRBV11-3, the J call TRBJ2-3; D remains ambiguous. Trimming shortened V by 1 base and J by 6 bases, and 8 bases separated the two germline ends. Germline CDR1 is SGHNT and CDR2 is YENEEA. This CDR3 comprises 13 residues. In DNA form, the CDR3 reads TGTGCCAGCAGCTTAGGAGATGGCGATACGCAGTATTTT. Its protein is CASSLGDGDTQYF.

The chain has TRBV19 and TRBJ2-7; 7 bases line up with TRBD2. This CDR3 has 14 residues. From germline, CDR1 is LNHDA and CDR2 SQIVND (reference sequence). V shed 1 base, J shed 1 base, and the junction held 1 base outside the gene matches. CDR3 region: CASSIAAGSYEQYF. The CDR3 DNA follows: TGTGCCAGTAGTATAGCAGCGGGGTCCTACGAGCAGTACTTC.

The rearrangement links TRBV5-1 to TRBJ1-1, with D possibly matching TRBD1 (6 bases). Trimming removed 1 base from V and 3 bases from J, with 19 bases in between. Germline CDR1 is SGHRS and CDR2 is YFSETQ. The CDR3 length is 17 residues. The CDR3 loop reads CASSLRAGDETDTEAFF. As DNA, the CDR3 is TGCGCCAGCAGCTTGCGGGCAGGGGATGAGACGGACACTGAAGCTTTCTTT.

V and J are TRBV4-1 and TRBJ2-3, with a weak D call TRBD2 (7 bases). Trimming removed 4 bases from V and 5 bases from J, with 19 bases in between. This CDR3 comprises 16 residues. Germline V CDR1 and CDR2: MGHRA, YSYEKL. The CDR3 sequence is CASSPGKGGRGDTQYF. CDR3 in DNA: TGCGCCAGCAGCCCAGGGAAGGGGGGGCGAGGAGATACGCAGTATTTT.

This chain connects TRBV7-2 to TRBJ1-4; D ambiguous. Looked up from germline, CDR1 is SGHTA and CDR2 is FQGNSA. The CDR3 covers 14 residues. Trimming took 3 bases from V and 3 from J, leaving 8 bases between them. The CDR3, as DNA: TGTGCCAGCAGCTTGAGGGCTGCTAATGAAAAACTGTTTTTT. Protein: CASSLRAANEKLFF. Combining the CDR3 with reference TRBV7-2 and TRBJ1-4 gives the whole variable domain GAGVSQSPSNKVTEKGKDVELRCDPISGHTALYWYRQSLGQGLEFLIYFQGNSAPDKSGLPSDRFSAERTGGSVSTLTIQRTQQEDSAVYLCASSLRAANEKLFFGSGTQLSVL.

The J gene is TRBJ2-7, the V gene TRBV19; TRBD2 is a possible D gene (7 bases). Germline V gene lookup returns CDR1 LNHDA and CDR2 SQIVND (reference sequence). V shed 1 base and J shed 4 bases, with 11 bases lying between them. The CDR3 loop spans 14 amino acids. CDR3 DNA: TGTGCCAGTAGTATAGCGGGGGGCGGATACGAGCAGTACTTC. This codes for CASSIAGGGYEQYF. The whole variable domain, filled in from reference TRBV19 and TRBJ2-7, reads DGGITQSPKYLFRKEGQNVTLSCEQNLNHDAMYWYRQDPGQGLRLIYYSQIVNDFQKGDIAEGYSVSREKKESFPLTVTSAQKNPTAFYLCASSIAGGGYEQYFGPGTRLTVT.

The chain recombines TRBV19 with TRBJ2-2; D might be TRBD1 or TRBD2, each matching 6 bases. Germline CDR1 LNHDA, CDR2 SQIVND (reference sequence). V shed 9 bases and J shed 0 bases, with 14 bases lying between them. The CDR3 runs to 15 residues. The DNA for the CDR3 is TGTGCCAGCAGTGGGGGGCCCTCGAACACCGGGGAGCTGTTTTTT. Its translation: CASSGGPSNTGELFF.

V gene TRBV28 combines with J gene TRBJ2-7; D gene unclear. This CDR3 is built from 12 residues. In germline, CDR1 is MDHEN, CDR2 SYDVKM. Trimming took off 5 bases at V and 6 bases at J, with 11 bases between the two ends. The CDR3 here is CASSHDGPEQYF. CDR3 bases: TGTGCCAGCAGTCACGACGGTCCCGAGCAGTACTTC.

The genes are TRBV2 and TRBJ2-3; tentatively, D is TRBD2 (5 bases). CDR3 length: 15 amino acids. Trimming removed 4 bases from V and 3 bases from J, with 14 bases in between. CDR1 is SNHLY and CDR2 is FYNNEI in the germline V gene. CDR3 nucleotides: TGTGCCAGCAGTGCCATGGACCGGGGAACAGATACGCAGTATTTT. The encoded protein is CASSAMDRGTDTQYF.

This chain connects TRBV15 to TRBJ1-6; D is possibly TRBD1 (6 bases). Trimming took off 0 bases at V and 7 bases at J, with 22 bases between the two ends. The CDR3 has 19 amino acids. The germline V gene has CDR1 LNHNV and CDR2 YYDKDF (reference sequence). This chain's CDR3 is CATSRDIQGRWLGNSPLHF. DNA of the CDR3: TGTGCCACCAGCAGAGATATACAGGGAAGGTGGTTGGGGAATTCACCCCTCCACTTT.

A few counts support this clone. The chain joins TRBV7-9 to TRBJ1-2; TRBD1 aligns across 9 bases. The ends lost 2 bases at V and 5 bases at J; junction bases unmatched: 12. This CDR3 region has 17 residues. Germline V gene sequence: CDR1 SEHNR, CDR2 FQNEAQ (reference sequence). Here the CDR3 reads CASSLLLGQGRSYGYTF. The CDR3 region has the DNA TGTGCCAGCAGCTTACTCCTGGGACAGGGCCGATCTTATGGCTACACCTTC.

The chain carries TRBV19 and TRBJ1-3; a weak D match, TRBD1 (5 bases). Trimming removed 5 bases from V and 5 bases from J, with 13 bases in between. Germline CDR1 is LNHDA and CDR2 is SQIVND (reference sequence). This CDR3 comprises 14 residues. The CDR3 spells CASSSGDVRNTIYF. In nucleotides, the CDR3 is TGTGCCAGTAGTTCCGGGGACGTGCGAAACACCATATATTTT.

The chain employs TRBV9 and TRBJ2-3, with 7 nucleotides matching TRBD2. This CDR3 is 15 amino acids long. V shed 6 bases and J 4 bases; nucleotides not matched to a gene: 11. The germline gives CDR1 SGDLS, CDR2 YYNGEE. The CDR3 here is CASTLMTGGSDTQYF. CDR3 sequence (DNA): TGTGCCAGCACCTTAATGACGGGGGGTTCAGATACGCAGTATTTT.

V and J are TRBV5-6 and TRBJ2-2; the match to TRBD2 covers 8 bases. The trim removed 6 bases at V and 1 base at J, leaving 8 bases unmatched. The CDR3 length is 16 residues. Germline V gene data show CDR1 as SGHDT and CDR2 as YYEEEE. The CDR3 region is CASTFWLAGNTGELFF. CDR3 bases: TGTGCCAGCACCTTTTGGCTAGCGGGGAACACCGGGGAGCTGTTTTTT.

CDR3 sequence reads: CASSTPGIPGELFF. In nucleotides, the CDR3 is TGTGCCAGCAGCACCCCGGGGATACCCGGGGAGCTGTTTTTT. This chain connects TRBV11-2 to TRBJ2-2; D is possibly TRBD2 (5 bases). The ends were cut back, 5 bases at V and 6 bases at J, with 13 bases in the middle. The length of the CDR3 is 14 residues. Germline V CDR1 and CDR2: SGHAT, FQNNGV.

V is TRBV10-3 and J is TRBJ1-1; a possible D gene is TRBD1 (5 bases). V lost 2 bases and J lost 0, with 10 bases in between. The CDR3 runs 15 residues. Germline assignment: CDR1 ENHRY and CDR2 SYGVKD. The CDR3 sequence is CAISEAGTLNTEAFF. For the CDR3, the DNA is TGTGCCATCAGTGAGGCCGGGACGTTGAACACTGAAGCTTTCTTT.

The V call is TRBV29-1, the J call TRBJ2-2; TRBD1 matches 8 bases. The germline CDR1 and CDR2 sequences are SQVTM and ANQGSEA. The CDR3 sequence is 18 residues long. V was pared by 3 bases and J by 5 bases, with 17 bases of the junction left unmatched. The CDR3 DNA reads TGCAGCGTTGACCTTTCCCTGGTTCAGGGGGCAAAGACCGGGGAGCTGTTTTTT. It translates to CSVDLSLVQGAKTGELFF.

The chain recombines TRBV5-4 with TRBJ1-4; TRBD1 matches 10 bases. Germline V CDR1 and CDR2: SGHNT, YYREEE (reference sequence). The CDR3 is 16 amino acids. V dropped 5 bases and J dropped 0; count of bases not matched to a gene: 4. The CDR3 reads CASRHGQGATNEKLFF. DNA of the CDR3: TGTGCCAGCAGACACGGACAGGGGGCAACTAATGAAAAACTGTTTTTT.

This CDR3 is CASSLVRGGYYGYTF. CDR3 in DNA: TGTGCCAGCAGCTTAGTACGGGGGGGATACTATGGCTACACCTTC. This chain joins TRBV7-8 and TRBJ1-2, with D possibly matching TRBD1 (5 bases). The V gene's germline CDR1 is SGHVS and CDR2 FQNEAQ. V shed 1 base and J shed 3 bases, with 12 bases lying between them. CDR3 length: 15 amino acids.

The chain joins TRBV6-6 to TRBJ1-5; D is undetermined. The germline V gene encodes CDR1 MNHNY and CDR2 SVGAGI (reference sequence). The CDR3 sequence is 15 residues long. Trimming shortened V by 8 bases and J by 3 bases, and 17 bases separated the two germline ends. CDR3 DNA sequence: TGTGCCAGCTCCGTGGGTCAGACGATCAATCAGCCCCAGCATTTT. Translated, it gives CASSVGQTINQPQHF.

The CDR3 region has the DNA TGCGCCAGCAGCCGTAGCGGGGGAGAGACCCAGTACTTC. Its translation: CASSRSGGETQYF. The rearrangement joins TRBV5-1 to TRBJ2-5, with TRBD2 matching 9 bases. Germline V gives CDR1 SGHRS, CDR2 YFSETQ. This CDR3 has 13 amino acids. J was trimmed by 4 bases and V by 4 bases; bases with no gene match: 2.

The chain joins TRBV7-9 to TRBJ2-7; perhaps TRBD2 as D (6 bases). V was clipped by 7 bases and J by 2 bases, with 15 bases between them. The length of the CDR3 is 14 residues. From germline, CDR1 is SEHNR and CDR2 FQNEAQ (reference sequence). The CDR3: CASNSGTDPYEQYF. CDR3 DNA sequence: TGTGCCAGCAACTCGGGGACTGACCCCTACGAGCAGTACTTC.

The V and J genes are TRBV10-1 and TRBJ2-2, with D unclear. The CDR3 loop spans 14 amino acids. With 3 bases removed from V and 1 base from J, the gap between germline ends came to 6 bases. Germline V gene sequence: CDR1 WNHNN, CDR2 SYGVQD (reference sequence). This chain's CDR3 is CASSEGWNTGELFF. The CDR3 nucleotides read TGCGCCAGCAGTGAAGGGTGGAACACCGGGGAGCTGTTTTTT.

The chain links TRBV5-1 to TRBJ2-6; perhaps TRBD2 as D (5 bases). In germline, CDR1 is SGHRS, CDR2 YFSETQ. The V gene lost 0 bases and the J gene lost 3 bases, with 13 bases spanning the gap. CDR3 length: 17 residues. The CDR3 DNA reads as TGCGCCAGCAGCTTGGTTTCGGGAAGCTTTGGGGCCAACGTCCTGACTTTC. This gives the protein CASSLVSGSFGANVLTF. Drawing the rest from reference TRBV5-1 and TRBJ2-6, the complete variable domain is KAGVTQTPRYLIKTRGQQVTLSCSPISGHRSVSWYQQTPGQGLQFLFEYFSETQRNKGNFPGRFSGRQFSNSRSEMNVSTLELGDSALYLCASSLVSGSFGANVLTFGAGSRLTVL.